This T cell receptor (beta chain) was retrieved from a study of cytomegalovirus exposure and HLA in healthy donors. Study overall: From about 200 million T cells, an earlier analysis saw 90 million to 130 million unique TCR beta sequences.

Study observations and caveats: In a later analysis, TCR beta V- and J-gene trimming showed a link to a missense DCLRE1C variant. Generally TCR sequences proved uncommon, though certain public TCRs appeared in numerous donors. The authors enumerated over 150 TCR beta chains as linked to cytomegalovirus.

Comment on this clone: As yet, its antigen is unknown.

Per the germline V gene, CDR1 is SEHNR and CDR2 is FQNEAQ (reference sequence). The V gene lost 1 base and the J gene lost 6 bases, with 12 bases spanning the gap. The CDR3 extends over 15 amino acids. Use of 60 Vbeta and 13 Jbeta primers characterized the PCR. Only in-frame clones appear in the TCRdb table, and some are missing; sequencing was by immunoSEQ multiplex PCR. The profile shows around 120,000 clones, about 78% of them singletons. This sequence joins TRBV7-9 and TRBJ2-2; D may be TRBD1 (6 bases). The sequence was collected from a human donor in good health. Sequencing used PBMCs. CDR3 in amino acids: CASSLGQGTAGELFF. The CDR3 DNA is TGTGCCAGCAGCTTAGGGCAGGGGACGGCCGGGGAGCTGTTTTTT.